These T cell receptor beta chains were read from a single sample in a study of long-term antiretroviral therapy in people with HIV. Repertoires were generated with immunoSEQ multiplex PCR, while TCRdb's copy carries only in-frame clones and drops some. The data show about 39,000 clones, with about 85% seen just once and roughly 6.1% held by the top ten. The starting material was unsorted PBMCs, obtained 3.1 years after starting antiretroviral therapy. The receptors shown here come from a woman aged 45-65 years with HIV. Both conserved end residues are part of each CDR3. Fields, in order: J gene, CDR3 length, D gene, V gene, clone size, CDR3 DNA, CDR3 protein. A D gene is named only where the DNA matches it firmly. Some rows have no size entry. The others give once, few or many, or a class for an expanded clone.

J gene: TRBJ2-7; CDR3 length: 15; D gene: NA; V gene: TRBV7-9; clone size: NA; CDR3 DNA: TGTGCCAGCAGCTCCCGCGACGGCGGAGCCTACGAGCAGTACTTC; CDR3 protein: CASSSRDGGAYEQYF
J gene: TRBJ2-5; CDR3 length: 18; D gene: TRBD2; V gene: TRBV10-3; clone size: few; CDR3 DNA: TGTGCCATCAGTGGAGGACTAGCGGGGCTCTACGGCGGTGAGACCCAGTACTTC; CDR3 protein: CAISGGLAGLYGGETQYF
J gene: TRBJ2-5; CDR3 length: 16; D gene: TRBD1; V gene: TRBV30; clone size: once; CDR3 DNA: TGTGCCTCTATAGGGACAGGGGGCCCTTTCCAAGAGACCCAGTACTTC; CDR3 protein: CASIGTGGPFQETQYF
J gene: TRBJ1-1; CDR3 length: 16; D gene: TRBD1; V gene: TRBV18; clone size: NA; CDR3 DNA: TGTGCCAGCTCACCGTTATTGGGACAGGGGGACACTGAAGCTTTCTTT; CDR3 protein: CASSPLLGQGDTEAFF
J gene: TRBJ1-1; CDR3 length: 12; D gene: NA; V gene: TRBV7-2; clone size: NA; CDR3 DNA: TGTGCCAGCAGCTTTTTTGCGGGTGAAGCTTTCTTT; CDR3 protein: CASSFFAGEAFF
J gene: TRBJ1-2; CDR3 length: 11; D gene: NA; V gene: TRBV20-1; clone size: few; CDR3 DNA: TGCAGTGCTAGAACCGGGACTGGCTACACCTTC; CDR3 protein: CSARTGTGYTF
J gene: TRBJ1-1; CDR3 length: 13; D gene: NA; V gene: TRBV7-3; clone size: NA; CDR3 DNA: TGTGCCAGCAGCCAACAGGGTAACACTGAAGCTTTCTTT; CDR3 protein: CASSQQGNTEAFF
J gene: TRBJ1-1; CDR3 length: 13; D gene: NA; V gene: TRBV29-1; clone size: NA; CDR3 DNA: TGCAGCGTTGATCAGGGGCGGGGGGCTGAAGCTTTCTTT; CDR3 protein: CSVDQGRGAEAFF
J gene: TRBJ2-5; CDR3 length: 14; D gene: TRBD1; V gene: TRBV7-8; clone size: once; CDR3 DNA: TGTGCCAGCAGCCCTGGGACAGGGCAAGAGACCCAGTACTTC; CDR3 protein: CASSPGTGQETQYF
J gene: TRBJ1-1; CDR3 length: 13; D gene: NA; V gene: TRBV5-1; clone size: NA; CDR3 DNA: TGCGCCAGCAGCTTGACCGGGAGCACTGAAGCTTTCTTT; CDR3 protein: CASSLTGSTEAFF
J gene: TRBJ1-2; CDR3 length: 14; D gene: TRBD1; V gene: TRBV30; clone size: once; CDR3 DNA: TGTGCCTGGAGTGTAGGGACAGGGAATGGTGGCTACACCTTC; CDR3 protein: CAWSVGTGNGGYTF
J gene: TRBJ2-1; CDR3 length: 12; D gene: NA; V gene: TRBV25-1; clone size: NA; CDR3 DNA: TGTGCCAGCAGGCCCGGACGGGAGGAGCAGTTCTTC; CDR3 protein: CASRPGREEQFF
J gene: TRBJ1-2; CDR3 length: 15; D gene: TRBD1; V gene: TRBV7-9; clone size: NA; CDR3 DNA: TGTGCCAGCAGCCAACCGGGACAGGAGTCATATGGCTACACCTTC; CDR3 protein: CASSQPGQESYGYTF
J gene: TRBJ1-2; CDR3 length: 16; D gene: NA; V gene: TRBV9; clone size: NA; CDR3 DNA: TGTGCCAGCAGCGTAGACCCCCAGACGGGATACTATGGCTACACCTTC; CDR3 protein: CASSVDPQTGYYGYTF
J gene: TRBJ1-3; CDR3 length: 15; D gene: TRBD1; V gene: TRBV2; clone size: once; CDR3 DNA: TGTGCCAGCAGTACCTACGGGACAGACCAAAACACCATATATTTT; CDR3 protein: CASSTYGTDQNTIYF
J gene: TRBJ1-1; CDR3 length: 17; D gene: TRBD1; V gene: TRBV5-1; clone size: NA; CDR3 DNA: TGCGCCAGCAGCTTACTGCAGGGGGCCATGTCGAACACTGAAGCTTTCTTT; CDR3 protein: CASSLLQGAMSNTEAFF
J gene: TRBJ2-3; CDR3 length: 14; D gene: TRBD2; V gene: TRBV7-3; clone size: NA; CDR3 DNA: TGTGCCAGCAGCTCTCTAGCGGGCACAGATACGCAGTATTTT; CDR3 protein: CASSSLAGTDTQYF
J gene: TRBJ2-1; CDR3 length: 16; D gene: NA; V gene: TRBV14; clone size: medium-sized; CDR3 DNA: TGTGCCAGCAGCCCCCTGGGACGAGGAAATCGGCAGGAGCAGTTCTTC; CDR3 protein: CASSPLGRGNRQEQFF
J gene: TRBJ2-5; CDR3 length: 16; D gene: NA; V gene: TRBV11-3; clone size: NA; CDR3 DNA: TGTGCCAGCAGCTTAGGGGGGGCCAGCGCCCAAGAGACCCAGTACTTC; CDR3 protein: CASSLGGASAQETQYF
J gene: TRBJ2-7; CDR3 length: 16; D gene: NA; V gene: TRBV21-1; clone size: NA; CDR3 DNA: TGTGCCAGCAGCCAGACAGGGGCGCGGTATACCTACGAGCAGTACTTC; CDR3 protein: CASSQTGARYTYEQYF
J gene: TRBJ1-2; CDR3 length: 16; D gene: TRBD1; V gene: TRBV7-3; clone size: once; CDR3 DNA: TGTGCCAGCAGCCACCTTCCCCGACAGGGGGCCCGTGGCTACACCTTC; CDR3 protein: CASSHLPRQGARGYTF
J gene: TRBJ2-1; CDR3 length: 13; D gene: NA; V gene: TRBV2; clone size: few; CDR3 DNA: TGTGCCAGCATGGCGCGGACTATAAGCGGGCAGTTCTTC; CDR3 protein: CASMARTISGQFF
J gene: TRBJ2-5; CDR3 length: 13; D gene: NA; V gene: TRBV2; clone size: NA; CDR3 DNA: TGTGCCAGCAGAGCCGGGGGCCCAGAGACCCAGTACTTC; CDR3 protein: CASRAGGPETQYF
J gene: TRBJ2-2; CDR3 length: 14; D gene: NA; V gene: TRBV6-1; clone size: NA; CDR3 DNA: TGTGCCAGCATTTGGGAGCTGAACACCGGGGAGCTGTTTTTT; CDR3 protein: CASIWELNTGELFF
J gene: TRBJ2-7; CDR3 length: 12; D gene: TRBD2; V gene: TRBV30; clone size: NA; CDR3 DNA: TGTGCCTGCGGGGGGGGGTCCTACGAGCAGTACTTC; CDR3 protein: CACGGGSYEQYF
J gene: TRBJ1-2; CDR3 length: 11; D gene: NA; V gene: TRBV6-1; clone size: few; CDR3 DNA: TGTGCCAGCAGTGCAGACAGTGGCTACACCTTC; CDR3 protein: CASSADSGYTF
J gene: TRBJ1-2; CDR3 length: 13; D gene: NA; V gene: TRBV15; clone size: NA; CDR3 DNA: TGTGCCACCAGCGGAACAGGGAACTATGGCTACACCTTC; CDR3 protein: CATSGTGNYGYTF
J gene: TRBJ2-5; CDR3 length: 14; D gene: TRBD2; V gene: TRBV7-2; clone size: NA; CDR3 DNA: TGTGCCAGCAGCAACGTAGCGGGCCAAGAGACCCAGTACTTC; CDR3 protein: CASSNVAGQETQYF
J gene: TRBJ1-2; CDR3 length: 12; D gene: NA; V gene: TRBV19; clone size: NA; CDR3 DNA: TGTGCCAGTAGAGGCAGCAACTATGGCTACACCTTC; CDR3 protein: CASRGSNYGYTF
J gene: TRBJ1-5; CDR3 length: 12; D gene: NA; V gene: TRBV5-8; clone size: NA; CDR3 DNA: TGTGCCAGCAGCTTGCTTAATCAGCCCCAGCATTTT; CDR3 protein: CASSLLNQPQHF
J gene: TRBJ1-2; CDR3 length: 14; D gene: NA; V gene: TRBV14; clone size: few; CDR3 DNA: TGTGCCAGCAGCCAAGCGGTAGGTGGCTATGGCTACACCTTC; CDR3 protein: CASSQAVGGYGYTF
J gene: TRBJ2-3; CDR3 length: 15; D gene: TRBD1; V gene: TRBV5-1; clone size: NA; CDR3 DNA: TGCGCCAGCAGCTTGGAGGACAGGGCGACAGATACGCAGTATTTT; CDR3 protein: CASSLEDRATDTQYF
J gene: TRBJ1-2; CDR3 length: 15; D gene: NA; V gene: TRBV7-2; clone size: NA; CDR3 DNA: TGTGCCAGCAGCTTAGATGGCGGCGTACTTCGGGGCTACACCTTC; CDR3 protein: CASSLDGGVLRGYTF
J gene: TRBJ2-7; CDR3 length: 16; D gene: NA; V gene: TRBV2; clone size: NA; CDR3 DNA: TGTGCCAGCAGTGAACCACTAGGGGGGCCGAACCACGAGCAGTACTTC; CDR3 protein: CASSEPLGGPNHEQYF
J gene: TRBJ2-3; CDR3 length: 14; D gene: NA; V gene: TRBV7-2; clone size: NA; CDR3 DNA: TGTGCCAGCAGCTTAGGAGGTTATGGGGATACGCAGTATTTT; CDR3 protein: CASSLGGYGDTQYF
J gene: TRBJ2-3; CDR3 length: 13; D gene: NA; V gene: TRBV25-1; clone size: NA; CDR3 DNA: TGTGCCAGCAGTGGGGACTTTACAGATACGCAGTATTTT; CDR3 protein: CASSGDFTDTQYF
J gene: TRBJ1-1; CDR3 length: 16; D gene: NA; V gene: TRBV18; clone size: once; CDR3 DNA: TGTGCCAGCTCACCCGGGACTCAGGGGCTGGAGGCTGAAGCTTTCTTT; CDR3 protein: CASSPGTQGLEAEAFF
J gene: TRBJ2-2; CDR3 length: 15; D gene: NA; V gene: TRBV5-1; clone size: NA; CDR3 DNA: TGCGCCAGCAGCTTGATCGTGGAGAACACCGGGGAGCTGTTTTTT; CDR3 protein: CASSLIVENTGELFF
J gene: TRBJ2-1; CDR3 length: 14; D gene: NA; V gene: TRBV9; clone size: NA; CDR3 DNA: TGTGCCAGCAGCCCAGAAGGGCAATATGTCGAGCAGTTCTTC; CDR3 protein: CASSPEGQYVEQFF
J gene: TRBJ1-1; CDR3 length: 13; D gene: NA; V gene: TRBV7-3; clone size: NA; CDR3 DNA: TGTGCCAGCAGCTTAATCCCGAACACTGAAGCTTTCTTT; CDR3 protein: CASSLIPNTEAFF
J gene: TRBJ2-3; CDR3 length: 13; D gene: NA; V gene: TRBV11-3; clone size: NA; CDR3 DNA: TGTGCCAGCAGCCGACAGGGCACAGATACGCAGTATTTT; CDR3 protein: CASSRQGTDTQYF
J gene: TRBJ2-3; CDR3 length: 15; D gene: NA; V gene: TRBV18; clone size: NA; CDR3 DNA: TGTGCCAGCTCACCAACGCCTTCTAGCACAGATACGCAGTATTTT; CDR3 protein: CASSPTPSSTDTQYF
J gene: TRBJ1-2; CDR3 length: 14; D gene: NA; V gene: TRBV7-9; clone size: few; CDR3 DNA: TGTGCCAGCAGCTCCGCCCAGAAGATCTATGGCTACACCTTC; CDR3 protein: CASSSAQKIYGYTF
J gene: TRBJ2-3; CDR3 length: 14; D gene: NA; V gene: TRBV7-9; clone size: NA; CDR3 DNA: TGTGCCAGCAGCTTTGTCTCCCCCACAGATACGCAGTATTTT; CDR3 protein: CASSFVSPTDTQYF
J gene: TRBJ2-7; CDR3 length: 14; D gene: NA; V gene: TRBV6-1; clone size: NA; CDR3 DNA: TGTGCCAGCAGTGTAGGGCCGAGTACGCTCGAGCAGTACTTC; CDR3 protein: CASSVGPSTLEQYF
J gene: TRBJ2-2; CDR3 length: 13; D gene: NA; V gene: TRBV5-1; clone size: NA; CDR3 DNA: TGCGCCAGCAGCCAGGGGGGGGCCGGGGAGCTGTTTTTT; CDR3 protein: CASSQGGAGELFF
J gene: TRBJ1-1; CDR3 length: 13; D gene: NA; V gene: TRBV7-2; clone size: NA; CDR3 DNA: TGTGCCAGCAGCCTGAGTATGAACACTGAAGCTTTCTTT; CDR3 protein: CASSLSMNTEAFF
J gene: TRBJ2-5; CDR3 length: 16; D gene: NA; V gene: TRBV5-1; clone size: once; CDR3 DNA: TGCGCCAGCAGCCCTGGTGGGGGTAGTATTAAAGAGACCCAGTACTTC; CDR3 protein: CASSPGGGSIKETQYF
J gene: TRBJ1-5; CDR3 length: 13; D gene: NA; V gene: TRBV7-9; clone size: NA; CDR3 DNA: TGTGCCAGCAGCTTGATAGGGGATCAGCCCCAGCATTTT; CDR3 protein: CASSLIGDQPQHF
J gene: TRBJ1-1; CDR3 length: 19; D gene: TRBD1; V gene: TRBV5-1; clone size: NA; CDR3 DNA: TGCGCCAGCAGCTTGTACCTACGACAGGGGAAGATCCGGGAAGATTCAGCTTTCTTT; CDR3 protein: CASSLYLRQGKIREDSAFF
J gene: TRBJ1-1; CDR3 length: 16; D gene: TRBD1; V gene: TRBV5-4; clone size: NA; CDR3 DNA: TGTGCCAGCAGCCCCCGGACAGGGAGAGTGAACACTGAAGCTTTCTTT; CDR3 protein: CASSPRTGRVNTEAFF
J gene: TRBJ2-7; CDR3 length: 13; D gene: NA; V gene: TRBV5-1; clone size: NA; CDR3 DNA: TGCGCCAGCAGCTTGCCCGAACACTACGAGCAGTACTTC; CDR3 protein: CASSLPEHYEQYF
J gene: TRBJ2-1; CDR3 length: 15; D gene: TRBD2; V gene: TRBV30; clone size: NA; CDR3 DNA: TGTGCCTGGACGATAACTAGCGGGGGCTACAATGAGCAGTTCTTC; CDR3 protein: CAWTITSGGYNEQFF